This TCR beta chain was sequenced for a study of beta chain features in type 1 diabetes. Study conclusions and caveats: The naive, central memory and Treg TCRB repertoires showed an apparent similarity that was greater among patients than among healthy donors. Shorter TCRB CDR3s, moderately but significantly so, were found in Type 1 diabetes patients in all four CD4+ subsets. TCRB rearrangement may or may not be influenced by HLA type; here this remained unresolved.

The authors reverse transcribed all of the isolated RNA, so sequencing captured expressed TCRB transcripts. The read count averaged approximately 3.3 million across naive, central memory and regulatory T cell samples. Using immunoSEQ multiplex PCR, the repertoire was profiled, and TCRdb retains in-frame clones only, with some absent. The sample lists about 650,000 clones, around 12% occurring once. This clone was observed a handful of times. The antigen is unknown. Input material: naive CD4+ T cells from blood. The sequence was collected from a man aged 25-45 years with type 1 diabetes.

The CDR3: CASSPRSGVSSGELFF. The CDR3 bases are TGTGCCAGCAGCCCCAGAAGCGGGGTATCTTCCGGGGAGCTGTTTTTT. The genes are TRBV7-9 and TRBJ2-2; 7 bases align to TRBD2. Germline trimming cut 5 bases from V and 6 bases from J; bases unmatched to any gene: 12. CDR3 length equals 16 residues. Germline V gene data show CDR1 as SEHNR and CDR2 as FQNEAQ (reference sequence).